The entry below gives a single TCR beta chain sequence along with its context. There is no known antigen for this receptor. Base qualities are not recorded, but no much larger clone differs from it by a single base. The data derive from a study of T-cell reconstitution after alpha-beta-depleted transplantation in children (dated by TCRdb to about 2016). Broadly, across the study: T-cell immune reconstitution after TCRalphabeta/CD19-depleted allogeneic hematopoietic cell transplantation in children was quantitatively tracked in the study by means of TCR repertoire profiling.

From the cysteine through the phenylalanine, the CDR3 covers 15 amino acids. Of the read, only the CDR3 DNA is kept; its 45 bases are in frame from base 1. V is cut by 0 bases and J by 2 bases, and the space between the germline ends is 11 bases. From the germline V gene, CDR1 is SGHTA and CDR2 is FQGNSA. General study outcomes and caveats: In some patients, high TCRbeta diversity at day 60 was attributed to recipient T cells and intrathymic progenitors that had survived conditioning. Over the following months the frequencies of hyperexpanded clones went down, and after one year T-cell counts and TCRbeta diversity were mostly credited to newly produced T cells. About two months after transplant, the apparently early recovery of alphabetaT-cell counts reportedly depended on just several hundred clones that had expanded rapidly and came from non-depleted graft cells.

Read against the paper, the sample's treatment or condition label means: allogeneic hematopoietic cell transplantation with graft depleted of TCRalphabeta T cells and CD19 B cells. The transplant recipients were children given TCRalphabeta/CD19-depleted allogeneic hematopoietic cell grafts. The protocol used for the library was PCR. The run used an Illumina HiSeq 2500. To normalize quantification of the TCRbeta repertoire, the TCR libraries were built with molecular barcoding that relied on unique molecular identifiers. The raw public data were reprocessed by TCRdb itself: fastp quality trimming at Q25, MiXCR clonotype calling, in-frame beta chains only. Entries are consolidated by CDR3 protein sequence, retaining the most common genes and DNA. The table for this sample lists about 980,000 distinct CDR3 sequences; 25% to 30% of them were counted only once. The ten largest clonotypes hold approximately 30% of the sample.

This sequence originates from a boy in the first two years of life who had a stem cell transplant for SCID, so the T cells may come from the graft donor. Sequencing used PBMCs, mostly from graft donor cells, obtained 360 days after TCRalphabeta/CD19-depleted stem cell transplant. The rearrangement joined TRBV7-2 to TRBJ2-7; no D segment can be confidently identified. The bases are TGTGCCAGCAGCTTAGCTTCGGTGGTAACCTACGAGCAGTACTTC. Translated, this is CASSLASVVTYEQYF. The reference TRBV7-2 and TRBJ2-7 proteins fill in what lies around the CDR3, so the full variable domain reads GAGVSQSPSNKVTEKGKDVELRCDPISGHTALYWYRQSLGQGLEFLIYFQGNSAPDKSGLPSDRFSAERTGGSVSTLTIQRTQQEDSAVYLCASSLASVVTYEQYFGPGTRLTVT.